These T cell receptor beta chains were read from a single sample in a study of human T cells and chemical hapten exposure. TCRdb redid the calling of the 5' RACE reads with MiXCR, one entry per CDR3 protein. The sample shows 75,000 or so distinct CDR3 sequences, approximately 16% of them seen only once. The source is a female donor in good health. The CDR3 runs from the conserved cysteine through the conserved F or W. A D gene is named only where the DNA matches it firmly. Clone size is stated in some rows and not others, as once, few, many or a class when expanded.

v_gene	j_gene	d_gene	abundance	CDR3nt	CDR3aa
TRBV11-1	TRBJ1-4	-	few	TGTGCCAGCTCTGCCCGGATGAATGAAAAACTGTTTTTT	CASSARMNEKLFF
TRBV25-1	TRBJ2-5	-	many	TGTGCCAGCAGTGAATTTGGAGAAGAGACCCAGTACTTC	CASSEFGEETQYF
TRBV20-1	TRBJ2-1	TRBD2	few	TGCAGTGCTAGAGATGAGACTAGCGGGGCCTCCTCCTACAATGAGCAGTTCTTC	CSARDETSGASSYNEQFF
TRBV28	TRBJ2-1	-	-	TGTGCCAGCAGTCCTTACTTGGACGCTGAAGGGGCTAACAATGAGCAGTTCTTC	CASSPYLDAEGANNEQFF
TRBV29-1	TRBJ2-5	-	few	TGCAGCGTTGTAACAGGGGAGGGAGAGACCCAGTACTTC	CSVVTGEGETQYF
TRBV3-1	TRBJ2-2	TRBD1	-	TGTGCCAGCAGAGACAGGGCCAGTGGGGAGCTGTTTTTT	CASRDRASGELFF
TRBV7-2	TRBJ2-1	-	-	TGTGCCAGCAGCTCATCCACGTACAATGAGCAGTTCTTC	CASSSSTYNEQFF
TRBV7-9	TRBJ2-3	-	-	TGTGCCAGCACCCCGCCAGGCAGGCCCACCACAGATACGCAGTATTTT	CASTPPGRPTTDTQYF
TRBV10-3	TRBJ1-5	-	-	TGTGCCATCAGGTCCTCAAAAGCTGATAGCAATCAGCCCCAGCATTTT	CAIRSSKADSNQPQHF
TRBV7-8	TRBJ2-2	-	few	TGTGCCAGCGCGTTCAGCTTCGGACAGAACACCGGGGAGCTGTTTTTT	CASAFSFGQNTGELFF
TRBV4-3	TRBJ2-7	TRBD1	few	TGCGCCAGCAGCCAAGATCCCGGGACAGACTCCTACGAGCAGTACTTC	CASSQDPGTDSYEQYF
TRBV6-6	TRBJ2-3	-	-	TGTGCCAGCAGTTCCGAGCTTTCTACGCAGTATTTT	CASSSELSTQYF
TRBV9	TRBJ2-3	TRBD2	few	TGTGCCAGCAGCCTGCGGGGGGGCCGCACAGATACGCAGTATTTT	CASSLRGGRTDTQYF
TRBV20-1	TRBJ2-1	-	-	TGCAGTGCTAGAGGGACTGGAGGGGGGTCTAGCTCCTACAATGAGCAGTTCTTC	CSARGTGGGSSSYNEQFF
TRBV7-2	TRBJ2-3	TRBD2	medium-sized	TGTGCCAGCAGCTCCCTACTAGCGGGGCCCACAGATACGCAGTATTTT	CASSSLLAGPTDTQYF
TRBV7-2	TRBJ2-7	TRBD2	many	TGTGCCAGCAGCTTATATAGCGGCGGGGGGGAGCAGTACTTC	CASSLYSGGGEQYF
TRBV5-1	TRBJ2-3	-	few	TGCGCCAGCAGCTTGGGCCTGGCAGCGAGCGCAGATACGCAGTATTTT	CASSLGLAASADTQYF
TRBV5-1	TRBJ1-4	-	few	TGCGCCAGCAGCGGGGAAGGGACACTGGGAGAAAAACTGTTTTTT	CASSGEGTLGEKLFF
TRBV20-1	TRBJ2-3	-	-	TGCAGTGCTAGACGGGACGGCCCCACAGATACGCAGTATTTT	CSARRDGPTDTQYF
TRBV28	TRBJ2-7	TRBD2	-	TGTGCCAGCAGTTTAAGACTAGCGGGAGGGCGCAACGAGCAGTACTTC	CASSLRLAGGRNEQYF
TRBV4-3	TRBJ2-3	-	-	TGCGCCAGCAGCCAAGGGGCTTTTAGCACAGATACGCAGTATTTT	CASSQGAFSTDTQYF
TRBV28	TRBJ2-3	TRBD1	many	TGTGCCAGCAGATACGGACAGGGACCCACAGATACGCAGTATTTT	CASRYGQGPTDTQYF
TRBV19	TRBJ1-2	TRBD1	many	TGTGCCAGTAGTCGACAGGGGAATGGCTACACCTTC	CASSRQGNGYTF
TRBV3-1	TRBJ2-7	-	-	TGTGCCAGCAGCCAAGATGAGGACGCTACCTACGAGCAGTACTTC	CASSQDEDATYEQYF
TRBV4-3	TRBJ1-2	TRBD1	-	TGCGCCAGCAGCCAAGATAGGAATAGGGGGCCCGGCTATGGCTACACCTTC	CASSQDRNRGPGYGYTF
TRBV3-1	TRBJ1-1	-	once	TGTGCCAGCAGCCCATCATGGGACACTGAAGCTTTCTTT	CASSPSWDTEAFF
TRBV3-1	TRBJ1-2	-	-	TGTGCCAGCAGCCAAGTAGCGAACTATGGCTACACCTTC	CASSQVANYGYTF
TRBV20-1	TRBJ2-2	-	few	TGCAGTGCCATAAGGAGTGACAGGAGTCCCGGGGAGCTGTTTTTT	CSAIRSDRSPGELFF
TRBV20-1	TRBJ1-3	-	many	TGCAGTGCTAGGGTTGAAAACACCATATATTTT	CSARVENTIYF
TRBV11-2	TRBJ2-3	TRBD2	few	TGTGCCAGCAGCTTAGATCCCAGCGGGGGGGTCACAGATACGCAGTATTTT	CASSLDPSGGVTDTQYF
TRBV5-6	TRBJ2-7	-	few	TGTGCCAGCAGCTTGGTGACGGTATCCTACGAGCAGTACTTC	CASSLVTVSYEQYF
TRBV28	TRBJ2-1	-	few	TGTGCCAGCAGAACCCTAAAGAGGGGGTACAATGAGCAGTTCTTC	CASRTLKRGYNEQFF
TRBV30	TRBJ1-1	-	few	TGTGCCTGGAGTGGACAGACACACACTGAAGCTTTCTTT	CAWSGQTHTEAFF
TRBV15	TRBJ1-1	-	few	TGTGCCACCAGCAGAGTTGGCGGTACTGTGTTGAACACTGAAGCTTTCTTT	CATSRVGGTVLNTEAFF
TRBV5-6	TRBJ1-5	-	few	TGTGCCAGCAGCTTAGGTCTACAGCCCCAGCATTTT	CASSLGLQPQHF
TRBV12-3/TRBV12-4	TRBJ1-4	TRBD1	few	TGTGCCAGCAGGTCGACAGGGGTGGCGTTTTTT	CASRSTGVAFF
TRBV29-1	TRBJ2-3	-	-	TGCAGCGTTGGCCGAGATACGCAGTATTTT	CSVGRDTQYF
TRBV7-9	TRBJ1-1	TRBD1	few	TGTGCCAGCAGCCCTCTTTGGCAGGGGGAGAACACTGAAGCTTTCTTT	CASSPLWQGENTEAFF
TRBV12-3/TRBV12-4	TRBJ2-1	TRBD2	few	TGTGCCAGCAGTTGGGGACTAGCGGGAGGCGGGTACTACAATGAGCAGTTCTTC	CASSWGLAGGGYYNEQFF